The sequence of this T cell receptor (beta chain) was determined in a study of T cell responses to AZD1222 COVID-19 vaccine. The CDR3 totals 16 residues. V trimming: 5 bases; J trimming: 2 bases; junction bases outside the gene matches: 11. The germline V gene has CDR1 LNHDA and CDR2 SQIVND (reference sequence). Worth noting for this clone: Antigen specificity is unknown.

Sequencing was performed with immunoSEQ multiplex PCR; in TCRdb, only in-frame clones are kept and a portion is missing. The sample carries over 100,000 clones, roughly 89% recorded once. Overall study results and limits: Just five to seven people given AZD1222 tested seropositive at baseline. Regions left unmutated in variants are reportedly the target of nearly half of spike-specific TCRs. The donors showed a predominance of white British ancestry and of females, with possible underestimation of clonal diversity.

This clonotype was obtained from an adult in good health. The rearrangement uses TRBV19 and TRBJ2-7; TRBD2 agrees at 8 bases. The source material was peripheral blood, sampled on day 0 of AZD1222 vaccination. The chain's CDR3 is CASSPPGTRDTYEQYF. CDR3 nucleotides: TGTGCCAGTAGTCCCCCAGGGACTAGAGATACCTACGAGCAGTACTTC.